This is a list of T cell receptor beta chains from one sample in a study of lymphopenia after photon versus proton radiotherapy. The protocol was immunoSEQ multiplex PCR, while the TCRdb copy is restricted to in-frame clones and leaves out a portion. The sample holds roughly 150,000 clones, approximately 90% seen once. The input for sequencing was peripheral blood, taken from a patient treated with photon-based radiotherapy. These receptors all come from a man aged 50-59 years with gastric cancer. Each CDR3 is given with its conserved first and last residue. The D gene is left open where the match is weak. Clone size appears in some rows only: once, few, many, or a class for an expanded clone.

D gene	V gene	clone size	J gene	CDR3 DNA	CDR3 protein
TRBD2	TRBV5-1	-	TRBJ2-3	TGCGCCAGCAGCCCAACCCCCGGACTAGCAACAGATACGCAGTATTTT	CASSPTPGLATDTQYF
-	TRBV14	-	TRBJ2-2	TGTGCCAGCAGCCAACTCATGGAGCTGTTTTTT	CASSQLMELFF
TRBD1	TRBV27	-	TRBJ2-4	TGTGCCACCATGGGACAGGGACTAGCCAAAAACATTCAGTACTTC	CATMGQGLAKNIQYF
-	TRBV7-6	few	TRBJ2-7	TGTGCCAGCAGCTTAAGGGGGACGTACGAGCAGTACTTC	CASSLRGTYEQYF
-	TRBV10-3	-	TRBJ2-1	TGTGCCATCGCCAGTTGGGAGAGCTCCTACAATGAGCAGTTCTTC	CAIASWESSYNEQFF
-	TRBV6-6	-	TRBJ2-7	TGTGCCAGCAGTTACGCGGCCCAGTCCTACGAGCAGTACTTC	CASSYAAQSYEQYF
-	TRBV9	-	TRBJ1-2	TGTGCCAGCAGCGTGGGGTCTCGTAACTATGGCTACACCTTC	CASSVGSRNYGYTF
-	TRBV6-5	-	TRBJ1-3	TGTGCCAGCAGTTACCGGGGCCTCTCTGGAAACACCATATATTTT	CASSYRGLSGNTIYF
TRBD2	TRBV27	once	TRBJ2-1	TGTGCCAGCAGGCCCTTGGCGGGAGGGTCCAATGAGCAGTTCTTC	CASRPLAGGSNEQFF
TRBD1	TRBV7-9	-	TRBJ1-5	TGTGCCAGCAGCTCGGACAGGGGACCGGGCAATCAGCCCCAGCATTTT	CASSSDRGPGNQPQHF
-	TRBV4-1	-	TRBJ1-4	TGCGCCAGCAGCCCAAGGGAGGTCGGGGAAAAACTGTTTTTT	CASSPREVGEKLFF
TRBD1	TRBV5-6	-	TRBJ1-3	TGTGCCAGCAGCTTCGCGACAGGGTTACATGGAAACACCATATATTTT	CASSFATGLHGNTIYF
TRBD1	TRBV29-1	-	TRBJ1-2	TGCAGCGTTAAGAAAACAGGGGAGGGCTATGGCTACACCTTC	CSVKKTGEGYGYTF
TRBD1	TRBV5-8	-	TRBJ1-2	TGTGCCAGCAGCCTCCGGGACAGGGACTATGGCTACACCTTC	CASSLRDRDYGYTF
TRBD2	TRBV19	-	TRBJ2-1	TGTGCCAGTAGCATCGGACTAGCGGGAGTCAGGAATGAGCAGTTCTTC	CASSIGLAGVRNEQFF
TRBD1	TRBV2	-	TRBJ2-7	TGTGCCCGCACCGGGACAGGGGGTTCCGAGCAGTACTTC	CARTGTGGSEQYF
-	TRBV30	-	TRBJ2-1	TGTGCCTGGCAGGGGGGATACAATGAGCAGTTCTTC	CAWQGGYNEQFF
-	TRBV10-3	-	TRBJ2-7	TGTGCCATCAGTGTACAGAGAGGTTACGAGCAGTACTTC	CAISVQRGYEQYF
-	TRBV30	-	TRBJ1-1	TGTGCCTGGAGTGACCAGTTTTACACTGAAGCTTTCTTT	CAWSDQFYTEAFF
TRBD2	TRBV18	-	TRBJ2-7	TGTGCCAGCTCACAAGGGACTAGCGTTACCTACGAGCAGTACTTC	CASSQGTSVTYEQYF
TRBD1	TRBV16	-	TRBJ1-2	TGTGCCAGTACAGCCAATATGGGACAGAACTATGGCTACACCTTC	CASTANMGQNYGYTF
-	TRBV6-4	-	TRBJ1-1	TGTGCCAGCAGTGACTCTGCGGAGGGGAACACTGAAGCTTTCTTT	CASSDSAEGNTEAFF
-	TRBV7-2	-	TRBJ2-1	TGTGCCAGCAGCTTAGACCCTAATATCTACAATGAGCAGTTCTTC	CASSLDPNIYNEQFF
-	TRBV25-1	-	TRBJ1-1	TGTGCCAGCAGCAAAACCGGGACCAACACTGAAGCTTTCTTT	CASSKTGTNTEAFF
-	TRBV29-1	-	TRBJ1-1	TGCAGCGGATCGGGAGGGTCGAACACTGAAGCTTTCTTT	CSGSGGSNTEAFF
TRBD2	TRBV5-4	-	TRBJ2-1	TGTGCCAGCAGACCCAGCGGGAGTTACAATGAGCAGTTCTTC	CASRPSGSYNEQFF
TRBD2	TRBV19	-	TRBJ2-7	TGTGCCAGTAGTATGAAAGCGGGAGTCGAGCAGTACTTC	CASSMKAGVEQYF
-	TRBV2	-	TRBJ2-1	TGTGCCAGCAGAAGTCTCAGCTCCTACAATGAGCAGTTCTTC	CASRSLSSYNEQFF
TRBD2	TRBV18	-	TRBJ2-3	TGTGCCAGCTCACCACCGGTAGCGGGAGGAGGAGATACGCAGTATTTT	CASSPPVAGGGDTQYF
-	TRBV7-2	-	TRBJ1-2	TGTGCCAGCAGGAGGGCAGGGGATGGCTACACCTTC	CASRRAGDGYTF
TRBD1	TRBV30	-	TRBJ1-1	TGTGCCTGGAGTTTTACAGGGGGCACTGAAGCTTTCTTT	CAWSFTGGTEAFF
TRBD1	TRBV2	-	TRBJ2-7	TGTGCCAGCAGCGAGGAGATCGGGACAGCCTCCTACGAGCAGTACTTC	CASSEEIGTASYEQYF
-	TRBV6-1	-	TRBJ2-7	TGTGCCAGCAGTGAAATCGGGGTTGGGGGTCGCGAGCAGTACTTC	CASSEIGVGGREQYF
-	TRBV7-2	-	TRBJ2-1	TGTGCCAGCAGGGTAGGCTCTAGGACTAAGCATGAGCAGTTCTTC	CASRVGSRTKHEQFF
TRBD1	TRBV7-2	-	TRBJ2-1	TGTGCCAGCAGCTTAGCGCTCCGGGGACAGCTTCGGGACAATGAGCAGTTCTTC	CASSLALRGQLRDNEQFF
-	TRBV18	-	TRBJ2-7	TGTGCCAGCTCACCACGGAACAGCTACGAGCAGTACTTC	CASSPRNSYEQYF
TRBD1	TRBV30	few	TRBJ1-5	TGTGCCTGGGGACAGGGAGATCAGCCCCAGCATTTT	CAWGQGDQPQHF
-	TRBV6-5	-	TRBJ2-7	TGTGCCAGCAGTTGGAACATTCAAGTTAACTCCTACGAGCAGTACTTC	CASSWNIQVNSYEQYF
-	TRBV7-9	-	TRBJ2-7	TGTGCCAGCAGCGACGGGGGAGGTTCCTACGAGCAGTACTTC	CASSDGGGSYEQYF
-	TRBV5-6	-	TRBJ2-7	TGTGCCAGCAGCTTGGGGGCTTACGAGCAGTACTTC	CASSLGAYEQYF
-	TRBV19	-	TRBJ2-5	TGTGCCAGTAGTATCGGGGGTCGGGGAGAGACCCAGTACTTC	CASSIGGRGETQYF
TRBD1	TRBV10-2	-	TRBJ2-1	TGCGCCAGCACCCAATATTACAGGGGGCCGGGGAATGAGCAGTTCTTC	CASTQYYRGPGNEQFF
TRBD2	TRBV5-5	-	TRBJ2-5	TGTGCCAGCAGCACCTCGGCGGGGGTCGGCGAGACCCAGTACTTC	CASSTSAGVGETQYF
TRBD1	TRBV15	-	TRBJ1-3	TGTGCCACCAGCAGAGATCCCCTGGGCAGGGGGACATCCTCTGGAAACACCATATATTTT	CATSRDPLGRGTSSGNTIYF
TRBD1	TRBV7-9	-	TRBJ2-2	TGTGCCAGCAGCACTGGACAGGGATATAACACCGGGGAGCTGTTTTTT	CASSTGQGYNTGELFF
TRBD2	TRBV30	-	TRBJ2-3	TGTGCCTGGAGTGTAGGCCTAGCGGGAGGCGGAGATACGCAGTATTTT	CAWSVGLAGGGDTQYF